This T cell receptor beta chain was documented in a study of blood T cell repertoires in COVID-19. Study summary: There were acute and convalescent COVID-19 samples, and they came from the United States, Italy and Spain. PBMCs, B-cell-depleted T cells, or T cells provided the cDNA or gDNA that made up the material.

In the authors' methods: For nucleated cells, counts were estimated from reference gene primer amplification. The data were produced by immunoSEQ multiplex PCR, yet TCRdb's version contains in-frame clones alone and is incomplete. That table supplies the V and J calls and clone size; D and trimming were determined from the DNA. The sample carries 150,000 to 200,000 clones, over 75% recorded once. Per germline, CDR1 SGHRS and CDR2 YFSETQ. The CDR3 has 16 amino acids. V gave up 2 bases and J gave up 4 bases, with 16 bases separating them. The TCR comes from a woman of 80 years or more with active or convalescent COVID-19. V and J are TRBV5-1 and TRBJ1-3; D is unresolved. Source material: peripheral blood. CDR3 nucleotide sequence: TGCGCCAGCAGCTTAGGCGGGAGCGAAGAGGGAAACACCATATATTTT. Translating gives CASSLGGSEEGNTIYF.